Each of the 10 T cell receptor beta chains below was sequenced from the same sample in a study of blood T cell repertoires in COVID-19. Profiling relied on immunoSEQ multiplex PCR, and the TCRdb table lists in-frame clones only, not all of them. This table has about 190,000 clones, roughly 83% appearing once. The material sequenced was PBMCs or T cells enriched from blood (not recorded which). These TCRs come from a woman in her twenties or thirties who had recovered from COVID-19.

V and J are TRBV11-2 and TRBJ2-3; 13 positions match TRBD2. This CDR3 has 16 residues. Germline CDR1 is SGHAT and CDR2 is FQNNGV. V shed 5 bases, J shed 5 bases, and the junction held 7 bases outside the gene matches. CDR3 loop: CASSPVTSGGIDTQYF. DNA for the CDR3: TGTGCCAGCAGCCCGGTGACTAGCGGGGGGATAGATACGCAGTATTTT.

This clone was detected a few times. V gene TRBV27 combines with J gene TRBJ2-1; the D gene is possibly TRBD1 (5 bases). This CDR3 is 14 amino acids long. Germline CDR1 reads MNHEY; CDR2 reads SMNVEV (reference sequence). V shed 7 bases and J shed 8 bases, with 18 bases lying between them. The CDR3 here is CASIGQGRLDEQFF. The CDR3 DNA reads as TGTGCCAGCATTGGTCAGGGAAGGTTGGATGAGCAGTTCTTC.

The V gene is TRBV27, the J gene TRBJ1-3; 7 bases match TRBD1. Per the germline V gene, CDR1 is MNHEY and CDR2 is SMNVEV (reference sequence). This CDR3 contains 16 residues. Trimming cost V 6 bases and J 5 bases; bases outside gene matches: 13. The CDR3 bases are TGTGCCAGCAGACCCGGGGGAGAGGGACAGCGAAACACCATATATTTT. Residues: CASRPGGEGQRNTIYF.

The chain links TRBV28 to TRBJ1-3; maybe TRBD1 (5 bases). Germline V lookup: CDR1 MDHEN, CDR2 SYDVKM. CDR3 length equals 17 residues. Trimming took off 5 bases at V and 3 bases at J, with 20 bases between the two ends. The CDR3 DNA reads as TGTGCCAGCAGTCCCCCGCGGGGACCTAGGGATGGAAACACCATATATTTT. Translating gives CASSPPRGPRDGNTIYF.

This chain links TRBV19 with TRBJ2-7; D is ambiguous. From germline, CDR1 is LNHDA and CDR2 SQIVND (reference sequence). This CDR3 comprises 14 residues. V lost 5 bases and J 0 bases, leaving 11 bases between the germline ends. CDR3 sequence reads: CASSFAVRSYEQYF. DNA for the CDR3: TGTGCCAGTAGTTTTGCAGTCCGCTCCTACGAGCAGTACTTC. Filled out from reference TRBV19 and TRBJ2-7, the complete variable domain reads DGGITQSPKYLFRKEGQNVTLSCEQNLNHDAMYWYRQDPGQGLRLIYYSQIVNDFQKGDIAEGYSVSREKKESFPLTVTSAQKNPTAFYLCASSFAVRSYEQYFGPGTRLTVT.

The gene calls are TRBV28 and TRBJ2-3, with D possibly matching TRBD1 (6 bases). The germline V and J ends were trimmed by 4 bases and 2 bases, with 13 bases remaining between them. The germline V gene has CDR1 MDHEN and CDR2 SYDVKM. The CDR3 is 15 residues long. This CDR3 is CASSSDRDTTDTQYF. The DNA of the CDR3 is TGTGCCAGCAGTTCAGACCGGGACACCACAGATACGCAGTATTTT.

This CDR3 reads CASRGDRGYEQYV. CDR3 nucleotides: TGTGCCAGCAGGGGGGACAGGGGCTACGAGCAGTACGTC. The V call is TRBV12-3 or TRBV12-4, the J call TRBJ2-7; TRBD1 agrees at 10 bases. The V and J ends lost 6 bases and 3 bases, in that order; junction bases with no gene match: 2. The CDR3 consists of 13 residues.

The rearrangement links TRBV5-8 to TRBJ2-1; 7 bases fit TRBD2. CDR1 is SGHTS, CDR2 YDEGEE, per germline. After removal of 4 bases from V and 7 bases from J, the junction contained 14 bases not matched to a gene. The CDR3 has 16 residues. The CDR3 here is CASSAGVLAVSNEQFF. CDR3 coding DNA: TGTGCCAGCAGCGCAGGTGTGCTAGCGGTTTCAAATGAGCAGTTCTTC. The complete variable domain, with remaining parts taken from reference TRBV5-8 and TRBJ2-1, reads EAGVTQSPTHLIKTRGQQATLRCSPISGHTSVYWYQQALGLGLQFLLWYDEGEERNRGNFPPRFSGRQFPNYSSELNVNALELEDSALYLCASSAGVLAVSNEQFFGPGTRLTVL.

The chain has TRBV13 and TRBJ2-2; 7 bases match TRBD1. Trimming cost V 2 bases and J 3 bases; bases outside gene matches: 18. The CDR3 is made up of 20 amino acids. CDR1 and CDR2 (germline): PRHDT, FYEKMQ (reference sequence). The CDR3 nucleotides are TGTGCCAGCAGCTTATATGTTCGGAGACAGGGAGTAAGTCACACCGGGGAGCTGTTTTTT. It translates to CASSLYVRRQGVSHTGELFF.

The rearrangement uses TRBV6-5 and TRBJ2-1, with 12 bases matching TRBD2. Germline V gives CDR1 MNHEY, CDR2 SVGAGI. The CDR3 is 15 amino acids. With V trimmed by 6 bases and J by 4 bases, 4 bases remained unmatched. For the CDR3, the DNA is TGTGCCAGCAGCATGACTAGCGGGAGTTACAATGAGCAGTTCTTC. It codes for CASSMTSGSYNEQFF.